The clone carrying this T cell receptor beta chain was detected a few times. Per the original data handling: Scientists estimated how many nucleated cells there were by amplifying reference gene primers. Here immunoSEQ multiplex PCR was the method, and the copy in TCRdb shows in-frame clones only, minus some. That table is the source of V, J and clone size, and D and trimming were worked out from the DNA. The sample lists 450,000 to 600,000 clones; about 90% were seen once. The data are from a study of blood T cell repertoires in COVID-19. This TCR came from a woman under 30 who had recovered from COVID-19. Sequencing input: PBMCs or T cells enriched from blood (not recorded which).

The CDR3 is CAIGGSGAGTGELFF. CDR3 DNA: TGTGCCATCGGCGGGAGCGGGGCCGGCACCGGGGAGCTGTTTTTT. This chain connects TRBV10-3 to TRBJ2-2; 7 bases are a match to TRBD2. Germline values: CDR1 ENHRY, CDR2 SYGVKD. The trim removed 8 bases at V and 4 bases at J, leaving 10 bases unmatched. The CDR3 extends over 15 amino acids.